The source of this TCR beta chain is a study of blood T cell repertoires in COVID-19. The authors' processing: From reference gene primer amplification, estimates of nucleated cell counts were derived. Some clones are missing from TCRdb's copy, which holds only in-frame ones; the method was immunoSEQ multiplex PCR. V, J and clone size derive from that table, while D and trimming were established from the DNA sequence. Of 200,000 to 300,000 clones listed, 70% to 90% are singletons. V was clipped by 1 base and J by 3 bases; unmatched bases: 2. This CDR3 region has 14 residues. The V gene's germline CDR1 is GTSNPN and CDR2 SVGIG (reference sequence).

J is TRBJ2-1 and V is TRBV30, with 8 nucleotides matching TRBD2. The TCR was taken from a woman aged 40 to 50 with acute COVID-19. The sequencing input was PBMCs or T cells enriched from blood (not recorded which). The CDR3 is CAWSAAGGYNEQFF. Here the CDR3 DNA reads TGTGCCTGGAGTGCGGCGGGGGGCTACAATGAGCAGTTCTTC.